These 18 T cell receptor beta chains were sequenced from one sample in a study of shared clonotypes between healthy human individuals. Some clones are missing from TCRdb's copy, which holds only in-frame ones; the method was immunoSEQ multiplex PCR. The table shows approximately 980,000 clones, with roughly 72% occurring only once. Sequenced: memory CD4+ T cells sorted from blood. Documented subset: CD45RA-negative fraction. These receptor sequences come from a man younger than 30 in good health.

The V call is TRBV28, the J call TRBJ1-3; no reliable D call. The V gene's germline CDR1 is MDHEN and CDR2 SYDVKM. V was trimmed by 7 bases and J by 0 bases, leaving 22 bases between them. This CDR3 comprises 18 residues. Here the CDR3 DNA reads TGTGCCAGCATGGCCCCGCGGCTCGGGGAGAGCTCTGGAAACACCATATATTTT. This gives the protein CASMAPRLGESSGNTIYF. Looking up the rest from reference TRBV28 and TRBJ1-3 gives the full variable domain: DVKVTQSSRYLVKRTGEKVFLECVQDMDHENMFWYRQDPGLGLRLIYFSYDVKMKEKGDIPEGYSVSREKKERFSLILESASTNQTSMYLCASMAPRLGESSGNTIYFGEGSWLTVV.

The chain links TRBV6-1 to TRBJ1-6; 9 nucleotides align to TRBD1. The CDR3 is 14 amino acids. From germline, CDR1 is MNHNS and CDR2 SASEGT. The trim removed 6 bases at V and 5 bases at J, leaving 2 bases unmatched. The CDR3 bases are TGTGCCAGCAGAGACAGGGGGGATAATTCACCCCTCCACTTT. This sequence encodes CASRDRGDNSPLHF.

On this clone: At one end, the junction sequence differs from germline, possibly due to a read error. This rearrangement joins TRBV7-7 to TRBJ2-7, with D uncertain. The CDR3 length is 14 residues. The germline V gene encodes CDR1 SSHAT and CDR2 FNYEAQ (reference sequence). The CDR3 region is CASSLSPSSYEQYF. The CDR3 nucleotides read TGTGCTAGCAGCTTGTCCCCCAGCTCCTACGAGCAGTACTTC. Combining the CDR3 with reference TRBV7-7 and TRBJ2-7 gives the whole variable domain GAGVSQSPRYKVTKRGQDVTLRCDPISSHATLYWYQQALGQGPEFLTYFNYEAQPDKSGLPSDRFSAERPEGSISTLTIQRTEQRDSAMYRCASSLSPSSYEQYFGPGTRLTVT.

This chain uses TRBV6-1 with TRBJ1-6, with D perhaps matching TRBD1 (5 bases). The CDR3 has 13 residues. Trimming shortened V by 6 bases and J by 6 bases, and 9 bases separated the two germline ends. Germline V CDR1 and CDR2: MNHNS, SASEGT. The CDR3 nucleotides are TGTGCCAGCAGAAGGGACGGTAATTCACCCCTCCACTTT. Translated: CASRRDGNSPLHF.

This clone was detected a few times. The V call is TRBV30, the J call TRBJ1-5; D uncertain. Trimming removed 4 bases at V and 4 bases at J, with 11 bases between. This CDR3 is built from 13 residues. CDR1 is GTSNPN and CDR2 is SVGIG in the germline V gene (reference sequence). The CDR3 loop is CAWNGQVNQPQHF. Written as DNA, the CDR3 is TGTGCCTGGAATGGTCAGGTTAATCAGCCCCAGCATTTT.

V usage is TRBV7-2 and J usage is TRBJ1-2; D might be TRBD1 (6 bases). Germline CDR1 reads SGHTA; CDR2 reads FQGNSA. The CDR3 length is 14 residues. The V gene lost 5 bases and the J gene lost 4 bases, with 14 bases spanning the gap. The CDR3 DNA sequence: TGTGCCAGCAGCCCGGGCAGGGGCGGCTATGGCTACACCTTC. It is translated as CASSPGRGGYGYTF.

The rearrangement joins TRBV25-1 to TRBJ2-1; D might be TRBD2 (5 bases). This CDR3 region has 16 residues. Between the trimmed V and J ends, which lost 4 bases and 3 bases, there was a span of 16 bases. The germline CDR1 and CDR2 sequences are MGHDK and SYGVNS. The CDR3 is CASSAHQRGGYNEQFF. In nucleotides, the CDR3 is TGTGCCAGCAGTGCCCACCAGCGTGGAGGCTACAATGAGCAGTTCTTC. The full variable domain, rest sourced from reference TRBV25-1 and TRBJ2-1, is EADIYQTPRYLVIGTGKKITLECSQTMGHDKMYWYQQDPGMELHLIHYSYGVNSTEKGDLSSESTVSRIRTEHFPLTLESARPSHTSQYLCASSAHQRGGYNEQFFGPGTRLTVL.

Only a few counts were recorded for this clone. Other nucleotide sequences in the sample specify the same CDR3. This chain links TRBV30 with TRBJ2-1; 11 positions agree with TRBD1. Germline-derived CDR1 and CDR2 are GTSNPN and SVGIG (reference sequence). V shed 3 bases, J shed 4 bases, and the junction held 5 bases outside the gene matches. CDR3 size: 15 residues. CDR3 loop: CAWRGGQGAYNEQFF. CDR3 bases: TGTGCCTGGAGAGGAGGACAGGGGGCTTACAATGAGCAGTTCTTC.

The chain recombines TRBV4-1 with TRBJ1-6, with D unclear. The CDR3 extends over 14 amino acids. Germline V lookup: CDR1 MGHRA, CDR2 YSYEKL. Trimming pared 1 base from V and 12 bases from J, leaving 13 bases between. In DNA, the CDR3 is TGCGCCAGCAGCCAAGTTTACGGAGGAAGACCCCTCCACTTT. The encoded protein is CASSQVYGGRPLHF.

This clone was observed a single time. The chain links TRBV19 to TRBJ2-7; 7 bases agree with TRBD1. There are 12 residues in the CDR3. The germline CDR1 and CDR2 sequences are LNHDA and SQIVND (reference sequence). V gave up 10 bases and J gave up 2 bases; unmatched junction bases: 5. Here the CDR3 reads CATKGQTYEQYF. The DNA for the CDR3 is TGTGCCACCAAGGGACAGACCTACGAGCAGTACTTC. Variable domain in full (rest from reference TRBV19 and TRBJ2-7): DGGITQSPKYLFRKEGQNVTLSCEQNLNHDAMYWYRQDPGQGLRLIYYSQIVNDFQKGDIAEGYSVSREKKESFPLTVTSAQKNPTAFYLCATKGQTYEQYFGPGTRLTVT.

CDR3: CAIRDSGGPDEQFF. As DNA, the CDR3 is TGTGCCATCAGGGATAGCGGGGGACCCGATGAGCAGTTCTTC. This chain uses TRBV10-3 with TRBJ2-1; 9 bases align to TRBD2. The V and J ends lost 6 bases and 8 bases, in that order; junction bases with no gene match: 8. CDR1 ENHRY and CDR2 SYGVKD come from the germline V gene. The CDR3 has 14 residues.

This chain links TRBV19 with TRBJ1-2, with TRBD1 matching over 10 bases. The CDR3 length is 19 residues. Germline assignment: CDR1 LNHDA and CDR2 SQIVND (reference sequence). V lost 3 bases, J lost 0 bases, and 13 bases stayed unmatched. CDR3 region: CASSMRQGATPATNYGYTF. The CDR3 DNA sequence: TGTGCCAGTAGTATGAGACAGGGGGCGACGCCTGCTACTAACTATGGCTACACCTTC.

The rearrangement links TRBV9 to TRBJ2-7, with TRBD1 identical over 9 bases. This CDR3 comprises 14 residues. Germline CDR1 is SGDLS and CDR2 is YYNGEE. Losses at the gene ends were 3 bases for V and 3 bases for J; bases not matched to a gene: 4. CDR3 sequence reads: CASSAEGQGYEQYF. CDR3 sequence (DNA): TGTGCCAGCAGCGCTGAGGGACAGGGCTACGAGCAGTACTTC.

This clone appeared once. The rearrangement uses TRBV27 and TRBJ1-5; 7 positions agree with TRBD1. Per the germline V gene, CDR1 is MNHEY and CDR2 is SMNVEV (reference sequence). The CDR3 runs to 15 residues. V shed 4 bases and J 3 bases; nucleotides not matched to a gene: 6. In DNA form, the CDR3 reads TGTGCCAGCAGTTCATGGACAGGCGACAATCAGCCCCAGCATTTT. Encoded protein: CASSSWTGDNQPQHF.

V gene TRBV18 combines with J gene TRBJ2-5; D uncertain. The germline gives CDR1 KGHSH, CDR2 LQKENI. V lost 8 bases and J 2 bases, leaving 12 bases between the germline ends. The length of the CDR3 is 13 residues. As DNA, the CDR3 is TGTGCCAGCCCCTCAAACGATCAAGAGACCCAGTACTTC. As protein: CASPSNDQETQYF.

The chain links TRBV6-1 to TRBJ2-1; D may match TRBD1 or TRBD2 (5 bases each). Per the germline V gene, CDR1 is MNHNS and CDR2 is SASEGT. CDR3 size: 15 residues. Trimming removed 4 bases at V and 7 bases at J, with 17 bases between. DNA for the CDR3: TGTGCCAGCAGTGGGATAAGGGGCTCGGGGAATGAGCAGTTCTTC. It is translated as CASSGIRGSGNEQFF.

This chain links TRBV7-9 with TRBJ2-6; D is ambiguous. V lost 1 base to trimming and J lost 0 bases, with 7 bases between them. Germline V lookup: CDR1 SEHNR, CDR2 FQNEAQ (reference sequence). There are 16 residues in the CDR3. As DNA, the CDR3 is TGTGCCAGCAGCTTAGGGCGGTCCTCTGGGGCCAACGTCCTGACTTTC. Protein sequence: CASSLGRSSGANVLTF.

The V and J genes are TRBV6-6 and TRBJ1-1; D is unresolved. CDR1 MNHNY and CDR2 SVGAGI come from the germline V gene (reference sequence). This CDR3 is 13 amino acids long. V lost 8 bases, J lost 1 base, and 11 bases lay in between. CDR3 DNA sequence: TGTGCCAGCCGCGGGATGGGGAACACTGAAGCTTTCTTT. This codes for CASRGMGNTEAFF.